This T cell receptor (beta chain) was obtained from a study of radiation and T cells in renal cell carcinoma. For this clone: Its antigen is not identified.

Specified treatment: treatment-naive control, cytoreductive nephrectomy. The CDR3 sequence is 19 residues long. The germline CDR1 and CDR2 sequences are SGHRS and YFSETQ. Trimming left V 0 bases short and J 4 bases short, with 25 bases between. Repertoires were generated with immunoSEQ multiplex PCR, while TCRdb's copy carries only in-frame clones and drops some. The table has around 15,000 clones, 55% to 70% seen once. Study-level results: Irradiated tumors held more dominant CDR3 motifs than control tumors.

The rearrangement joins TRBV5-1 to TRBJ1-1; a possible D gene is TRBD1 (5 bases). Source: tumor tissue, taken from a patient whose treatment was nephrectomy without radiotherapy. The clonotype originates from a man aged 45 to 65 with renal cell carcinoma. The CDR3, as DNA: TGCGCCAGCAGCTTGGCCCGGGTGAGACAGTCAACTGGGGGCACTGAAGCTTTCTTT. This sequence encodes CASSLARVRQSTGGTEAFF.